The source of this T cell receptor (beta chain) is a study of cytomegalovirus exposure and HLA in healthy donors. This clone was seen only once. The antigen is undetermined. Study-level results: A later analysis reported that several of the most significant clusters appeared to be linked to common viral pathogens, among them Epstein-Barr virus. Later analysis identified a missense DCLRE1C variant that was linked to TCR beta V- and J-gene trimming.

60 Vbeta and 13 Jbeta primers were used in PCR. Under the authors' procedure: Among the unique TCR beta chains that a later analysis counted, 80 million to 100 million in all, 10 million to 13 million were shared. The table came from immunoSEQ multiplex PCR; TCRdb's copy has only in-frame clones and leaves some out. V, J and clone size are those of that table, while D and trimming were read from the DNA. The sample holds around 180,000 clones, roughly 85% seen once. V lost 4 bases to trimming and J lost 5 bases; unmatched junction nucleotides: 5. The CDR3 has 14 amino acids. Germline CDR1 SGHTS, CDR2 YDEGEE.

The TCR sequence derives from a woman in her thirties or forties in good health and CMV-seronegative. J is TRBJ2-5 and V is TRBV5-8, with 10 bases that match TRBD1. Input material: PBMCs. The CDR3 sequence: CASSKGQGSETQYF. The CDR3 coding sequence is TGTGCCAGCAGCAAGGGACAGGGGTCGGAGACCCAGTACTTC.